This T cell receptor beta chain was captured by sequencing in a study of cytomegalovirus exposure and HLA in healthy donors. Remarks on this clone: The antigen is undetermined.

Study findings and constraints: According to an earlier analysis, most TCR beta V segments yielded productive rearrangements about 87% or about 30% of the time. No immune exposure information besides CMV serostatus was available.

Germline loops: CDR1 MNHNY, CDR2 SVGAGI (reference sequence). This CDR3 spans 12 amino acids. Trimming left V 5 bases short and J 4 bases short, with 9 bases between. Both 60 Vbeta primers and 13 Jbeta primers went into the PCR. Repertoires were generated with immunoSEQ multiplex PCR, while TCRdb's copy carries only in-frame clones and drops some. This table holds over 65,000 clones. The chain recombines TRBV6-6 with TRBJ2-7, with D uncertain. The sequence was obtained from a man aged 25-45 years in good health and CMV-seronegative. The specimen was PBMCs. The CDR3 region has the DNA TGTGCCAGCAGTCTCCCCGGGTACGAGCAGTACTTC. Its translation: CASSLPGYEQYF.